The 16 T cell receptor beta chains given below trace back to one sample, sequenced in a study of shared clonotypes between healthy human individuals. Here immunoSEQ multiplex PCR was the method, and the copy in TCRdb shows in-frame clones only, minus some. The sample yields a few million clones, 90% to 95% seen once. Sequencing used naive CD4+ T cells sorted from blood. Subset: CD45RA+ positively selected. These receptors were obtained from a man younger than 35 in good health.

The rearrangement uses TRBV6-1 and TRBJ1-6, with D maybe TRBD1 (5 bases). Trimming stripped 2 bases from V and 9 bases from J, with 11 bases between. The length of the CDR3 is 14 residues. The germline V gene has CDR1 MNHNS and CDR2 SASEGT. CDR3: CASSEYRSGSPLHF. CDR3 sequence (DNA): TGTGCCAGCAGTGAATACAGGAGCGGTTCACCCCTCCACTTT.

The chain uses TRBV7-2 and TRBJ1-2; TRBD1 agrees at 9 bases. The V segment lost 6 bases and the J segment 4 bases; nucleotides outside the gene matches: 18. The CDR3 has 18 amino acids. CDR1 and CDR2 from the germline V gene are SGHTA and FQGNSA. The CDR3 region has the DNA TGTGCCAGCAGTAACACAGGCTCCGGGACAGGGACTCTCTATGGCTACACCTTC. Its translation is CASSNTGSGTGTLYGYTF.

CDR3: CASSHGPGGTDTQYF. The CDR3 coding sequence is TGCGCCAGCAGCCACGGCCCGGGGGGGACAGATACGCAGTATTTT. V is TRBV5-1 and J is TRBJ2-3, with 8 bases that match TRBD2. This CDR3 is 15 amino acids long. V was pared by 4 bases and J by 3 bases, with 7 bases of the junction left unmatched. Germline V gene sequence: CDR1 SGHRS, CDR2 YFSETQ.

V usage is TRBV19 and J usage is TRBJ1-5, with 7 nucleotides matching TRBD1. CDR1 and CDR2 from the germline V gene are LNHDA and SQIVND (reference sequence). The CDR3 length is 14 residues. Germline trimming cut 10 bases from V and 0 bases from J; bases unmatched to any gene: 6. The CDR3 loop is CATKTGNSNQPQHF. CDR3 coding DNA: TGTGCCACCAAGACAGGGAATAGCAATCAGCCCCAGCATTTT.

The rearrangement links TRBV7-8 to TRBJ2-7, with 8 positions matching TRBD1. The germline V gene encodes CDR1 SGHVS and CDR2 FQNEAQ. This CDR3 spans 17 amino acids. The J segment lost 6 bases and the V segment lost 3 bases, leaving 16 bases of the junction unmatched. CDR3 in amino acids: CASSFTSGTGQSGEQYF. Here the CDR3 DNA reads TGTGCCAGCAGCTTTACCTCCGGGACAGGTCAAAGTGGCGAGCAGTACTTC.

This clone appeared a single time. The V and J genes are TRBV30 and TRBJ2-7; no clear D. The CDR3 has 11 residues. Trimming removed 4 bases at V and 6 bases at J, with 10 bases between. Germline CDR1 and CDR2: GTSNPN and SVGIG (reference sequence). The CDR3 sequence: CAWTRNAEQYF. In DNA, the CDR3 is TGTGCCTGGACCCGAAATGCCGAGCAGTACTTC.

This chain joins TRBV5-1 and TRBJ2-7; 7 bases line up with TRBD1. CDR1 SGHRS and CDR2 YFSETQ come from the germline V gene. This CDR3 spans 14 amino acids. The ends lost 2 bases at V and 5 bases at J; junction bases unmatched: 7. CDR3 in amino acids: CASSFGDSLDEQYF. The DNA of the CDR3 is TGCGCCAGCAGCTTTGGGGACAGCTTGGACGAGCAGTACTTC.

The chain links TRBV25-1 to TRBJ1-1; the match to TRBD1 covers 7 bases. With V trimmed by 2 bases and J by 0 bases, 6 bases remained unmatched. The germline CDR1 and CDR2 sequences are MGHDK and SYGVNS. The CDR3 spans 16 residues. CDR3 nucleotide sequence: TGTGCCAGCAGTGAAGGTCGGACAGGAGTGAACACTGAAGCTTTCTTT. The encoded protein is CASSEGRTGVNTEAFF. Full variable domain (missing parts from reference TRBV25-1 and TRBJ1-1): EADIYQTPRYLVIGTGKKITLECSQTMGHDKMYWYQQDPGMELHLIHYSYGVNSTEKGDLSSESTVSRIRTEHFPLTLESARPSHTSQYLCASSEGRTGVNTEAFFGQGTRLTVV.

V and J are TRBV19 and TRBJ2-5, with TRBD2 matching over 14 bases. CDR1 and CDR2 from the germline V gene are LNHDA and SQIVND (reference sequence). The CDR3 sequence is 16 residues long. Trimming took 5 bases from V and 5 from J; bases not matched to a gene: 7. CDR3 DNA: TGTGCCAGTAGTGCACGGACTAGCGGGAGGTTGGAGACCCAGTACTTC. Translating it yields CASSARTSGRLETQYF. The entire variable domain, with the rest obtained from reference TRBV19 and TRBJ2-5, is as follows: DGGITQSPKYLFRKEGQNVTLSCEQNLNHDAMYWYRQDPGQGLRLIYYSQIVNDFQKGDIAEGYSVSREKKESFPLTVTSAQKNPTAFYLCASSARTSGRLETQYFGPGTRLLVL.

This chain links TRBV29-1 with TRBJ2-7; D perhaps matches TRBD1 (5 bases). From germline, CDR1 is SQVTM and CDR2 ANQGSEA. This CDR3 contains 14 residues. Trimming left V 5 bases short and J 5 bases short, with 19 bases between. In nucleotides, the CDR3 is TGCAGCGTTTCTAGGGGCACAGGTGTGCACGAGCAGTACTTC. It encodes CSVSRGTGVHEQYF.

The chain employs TRBV4-1 and TRBJ2-7, with 11 positions matching TRBD2. There are 18 residues in the CDR3. V lost 2 bases to trimming and J lost 2 bases; unmatched junction nucleotides: 11. The V gene's germline CDR1 is MGHRA and CDR2 YSYEKL. The CDR3 loop is CASSQYTATSGTAYEQYF. DNA of the CDR3: TGCGCCAGCAGCCAATACACCGCGACTAGCGGGACCGCCTACGAGCAGTACTTC.

This clone has a single count. This chain joins TRBV7-2 and TRBJ2-3; 10 bases agree with TRBD2. Germline-derived CDR1 and CDR2 are SGHTA and FQGNSA. This CDR3 is 14 amino acids long. V gave up 5 bases and J gave up 5 bases; unmatched junction bases: 4. CDR3 DNA: TGTGCCAGCAGCCCAGGACTAGCGGAAGATACGCAGTATTTT. This translates into CASSPGLAEDTQYF.

The V gene is TRBV19, the J gene TRBJ1-1; the D is unclear. The CDR3 runs 13 residues. The germline V gene encodes CDR1 LNHDA and CDR2 SQIVND (reference sequence). V lost 8 bases, J lost 0 bases, and 10 bases lay in between. This chain's CDR3 is CASRVGLNTEAFF. In nucleotides, the CDR3 is TGTGCCAGTCGAGTCGGGCTGAACACTGAAGCTTTCTTT.

About this clone: Given a much more abundant clone one base away, this may be a read error. The sample has other DNA sequences that encode this CDR3 too. The chain recombines TRBV7-3 with TRBJ1-1, with D perhaps TRBD1 (6 bases). The CDR3 has 13 residues. Trimming left V 3 bases short and J 2 bases short, with 7 bases between. Germline CDR1 reads SGHTA; CDR2 reads FQGTGA. CDR3 coding DNA: TGTGCCAGCAGCTTGGACAGAAACACTGAAGCTTTCTTT. This translates into CASSLDRNTEAFF.

V gene TRBV30 combines with J gene TRBJ2-3; D is perhaps TRBD2 (6 bases). Germline V gives CDR1 GTSNPN, CDR2 SVGIG (reference sequence). V was cut by 1 base and J by 2 bases, with 7 bases left in between. The CDR3 runs 13 residues. In DNA form, the CDR3 reads TGTGCCTGGAGTGCGGGGGTCACAGATACGCAGTATTTT. It specifies CAWSAGVTDTQYF. Using reference TRBV30 and TRBJ2-3 for the parts outside the CDR3, the full variable domain is SQTIHQWPATLVQPVGSPLSLECTVEGTSNPNLYWYRQAAGRGLQLLFYSVGIGQISSEVPQNLSASRPQDRQFILSSKKLLLSDSGFYLCAWSAGVTDTQYFGPGTRLTVL.

This clone has only one observation. This rearrangement joins TRBV27 to TRBJ1-2; weak D call: TRBD1 (5 bases). Germline CDR1 and CDR2: MNHEY and SMNVEV (reference sequence). Trimming removed 2 bases from V and 4 bases from J, with 11 bases in between. The CDR3 extends over 14 amino acids. The CDR3 reads CASSLTGVGYGYTF. For the CDR3, the DNA is TGTGCCAGCAGTTTAACGGGGGTTGGCTATGGCTACACCTTC.